This TCR beta chain was captured in a study of CD8 T cells in ankylosing spondylitis. Study-level points and caveats: What seemed typical of ankylosing spondylitis blood was a TCR beta motif built from about 8 highly homologous variants. According to the report, clones linked to the disease were significantly enriched in matched synovial fluid samples taken from ankylosing spondylitis patients. Disease-linked clones, CD8+, were relatively rare in peripheral blood.

Germline CDR1 reads SGHVS; CDR2 reads FNYEAQ. This CDR3 has 15 residues. Trimming took 1 base from V and 7 from J; bases not matched to a gene: 8. On this clonotype itself: The antigen is not known.

Scientists made TCR beta libraries using quantitative 5'-RACE with molecular barcodes. TCRdb processed the 5' RACE reads anew with MiXCR; each CDR3 protein has one entry. The table shows more than 600,000 distinct CDR3 sequences, with under 20% occurring only once. The sequence derives from a male donor with ankylosing spondylitis. This rearrangement joins TRBV7-6 to TRBJ2-5; TRBD2 matches at 8 bases. Sequencing used blood, either unsorted or a sorted T cell fraction (not recorded which). The CDR3 loop is CASSLEVGLAGTQYF. The CDR3 DNA reads as TGTGCCAGCAGCTTAGAGGTGGGGCTAGCGGGGACCCAGTACTTC.